Each of the 26 T cell receptor beta chains below was sequenced from the same sample in a study of technical replicates of blood from several donors. Data came from immunoSEQ multiplex PCR; TCRdb stores just in-frame clones and leaves some out. The table lists 55,000 to 85,000 clones, approximately 96% of them singletons. The specimen sequenced was T cells isolated from PBMCs. These receptors were taken from a human donor in good health.

This chain links TRBV12-5 with TRBJ2-2; no firm D call. This CDR3 comprises 15 residues. Germline V CDR1 and CDR2: LGHNT, FRNRAP. V was pared by 1 base and J by 1 base, with 7 bases between. DNA for the CDR3: TGTGCTAGTGGTTTGGCGCTCAGGAACACCGGGGAGCTGTTTTTT. It yields the protein CASGLALRNTGELFF.

This chain links TRBV28 with TRBJ1-4; D possibly corresponds to TRBD1 (6 bases). V lost 5 bases and J lost 10, with 14 bases in between. The V gene's germline CDR1 is MDHEN and CDR2 SYDVKM. The CDR3 runs 13 residues. The CDR3 DNA reads as TGTGCCAGCAGTCCCCGGGACATCGGAAAACTGTTTTTT. Its protein product is CASSPRDIGKLFF.

This rearrangement joins TRBV28 to TRBJ2-2; TRBD2 matches at 12 bases. The V gene's germline CDR1 is MDHEN and CDR2 SYDVKM. The CDR3 is 15 amino acids. J gave up 3 bases and V 10 bases, and 6 bases lay outside the gene matches. The CDR3 nucleotides read TGTGCCACCTCACTAGCGGGAGGAGACACCGGGGAGCTGTTTTTT. Translation gives CATSLAGGDTGELFF.

The V and J genes are TRBV6-5 and TRBJ2-1, with 9 bases lining up with TRBD2. CDR1 is MNHEY and CDR2 is SVGAGI in the germline V gene. This CDR3 has 14 amino acids. The trim removed 5 bases at V and 9 bases at J, leaving 8 bases unmatched. The CDR3 loop is CASSRGGDFIEQFF. The CDR3 DNA reads TGTGCCAGCAGTCGCGGGGGGGATTTTATTGAGCAGTTCTTC.

The chain has TRBV6-6 and TRBJ1-4; D remains unclear. This CDR3 contains 12 residues. The V gene's germline CDR1 is MNHNY and CDR2 SVGAGI (reference sequence). V lost 3 bases to trimming and J lost 8 bases, with 7 bases between them. CDR3 DNA: TGTGCCAGCAGTTATGGCCCCGAAAAACTGTTTTTT. It is translated as CASSYGPEKLFF.

This chain connects TRBV19 to TRBJ1-1; D possibly corresponds to TRBD1 (5 bases). CDR1 and CDR2 (germline): LNHDA, SQIVND (reference sequence). The CDR3 has 14 amino acids. V lost 3 bases to trimming and J lost 4 bases, with 12 bases between them. The CDR3 coding sequence is TGTGCCAGTAGTATTTCAAGGGGTTTCACTGAAGCTTTCTTT. This translates into CASSISRGFTEAFF.

This clone appeared a single time. The chain is built from TRBV6-6 and TRBJ1-2; D remains ambiguous. Germline CDR1 MNHNY, CDR2 SVGAGI (reference sequence). The germline V and J ends were trimmed by 3 bases and 5 bases, with 7 bases remaining between them. CDR3 length: 12 amino acids. In DNA, the CDR3 is TGTGCCAGCAGTTATTCCAATTATGGCTACACCTTC. Protein: CASSYSNYGYTF.

The gene calls are TRBV5-1 and TRBJ1-1, with 7 bases fitting TRBD1. Trimming cost V 3 bases and J 1 base; bases outside gene matches: 3. From germline, CDR1 is SGHRS and CDR2 YFSETQ. The CDR3 contains 14 residues. CDR3 sequence (DNA): TGCGCCAGCAGCTCACAGGGGCGGAACACTGAAGCTTTCTTT. Residues: CASSSQGRNTEAFF.

The rearrangement links TRBV6-5 to TRBJ1-1; tentative D call: TRBD1 (5 bases). CDR3 length: 15 residues. The germline gives CDR1 MNHEY, CDR2 SVGAGI. Trimming cost V 0 bases and J 4 bases, with 12 bases left between them. The CDR3, as DNA: TGTGCCAGCAGTTACTCGAATCAGGGCTCCACTGAAGCTTTCTTT. Amino acid sequence: CASSYSNQGSTEAFF.

The genes are TRBV19 and TRBJ2-1; possible D gene TRBD2, 6 bases. The V end was cut by 3 bases, the J end by 12 bases, with 12 bases between. CDR1 is LNHDA and CDR2 is SQIVND in the germline V gene (reference sequence). The CDR3 extends over 12 amino acids. CDR3 sequence (DNA): TGTGCCAGTAGTATCCCTCCAGCGGGGCAGTTCTTC. Translation: CASSIPPAGQFF.

The gene calls are TRBV25-1 and TRBJ1-2, with D unclear. V was shortened by 3 bases and J by 4 bases, with 9 bases between the two germline ends. Germline V CDR1 and CDR2: MGHDK, SYGVNS. This CDR3 is built from 13 residues. CDR3 sequence reads: CASSDEVTYGYTF. The CDR3 bases are TGTGCCAGCAGTGATGAGGTTACCTATGGCTACACCTTC.

The rearrangement joins TRBV9 to TRBJ2-3; 8 positions agree with TRBD1. The CDR3 extends over 15 amino acids. Germline V gives CDR1 SGDLS, CDR2 YYNGEE. The J segment lost 4 bases and the V segment lost 4 bases, leaving 8 bases of the junction unmatched. The CDR3 is CASSPPGGRADTQYF. In DNA, the CDR3 is TGTGCCAGCAGCCCACCAGGGGGCCGAGCAGATACGCAGTATTTT.

This clone was picked up one time. This chain uses TRBV4-1 with TRBJ2-5; 7 bases line up with TRBD2. The length of the CDR3 is 15 residues. Trimming at V came to 4 bases and at J to 2 bases, leaving 7 bases not matched to a gene. From germline, CDR1 is MGHRA and CDR2 YSYEKL. The CDR3 DNA reads TGCGCCAGCAGCCCTCGGGGGGTTCCACAAGAGACCCAGTACTTC. Its translation is CASSPRGVPQETQYF.

The chain carries TRBV28 and TRBJ1-4, with 9 bases identical to TRBD1. With V trimmed by 6 bases and J by 12 bases, 2 bases remained unmatched. Germline V lookup: CDR1 MDHEN, CDR2 SYDVKM. CDR3 length equals 11 residues. CDR3 protein: CASRRQGELFF. CDR3 nucleotide sequence: TGTGCCAGCAGGCGACAGGGGGAACTGTTTTTT.

The rearrangement joins TRBV27 to TRBJ2-3; 11 bases agree with TRBD2. V was clipped by 6 bases and J by 7 bases; unmatched bases: 9. This CDR3 spans 15 amino acids. From germline, CDR1 is MNHEY and CDR2 SMNVEV (reference sequence). In DNA form, the CDR3 reads TGTGCCAGCAGCAGACTAGCGGGGTACTCCCATACGCAGTATTTT. Protein: CASSRLAGYSHTQYF.

V and J are TRBV6-5 and TRBJ1-6; 10 bases align to TRBD1. The CDR3 covers 16 residues. CDR1 MNHEY and CDR2 SVGAGI come from the germline V gene. Trimming cost V 0 bases and J 8 bases; bases outside gene matches: 4. The CDR3 region is CASSYSAGTGDSPLHF. CDR3 DNA sequence: TGTGCCAGCAGTTACTCGGCCGGGACAGGGGATTCACCCCTCCACTTT.

The J gene is TRBJ2-3, the V gene TRBV7-3; 8 nucleotides agree with TRBD2. The ends lost 1 base at V and 0 bases at J; junction bases unmatched: 9. The germline gives CDR1 SGHTA, CDR2 FQGTGA. This CDR3 comprises 18 residues. The CDR3 bases are TGTGCCAGCAGCTTAAGGGGGAGCGGGGGCCTGAGCACAGATACGCAGTATTTT. It yields the protein CASSLRGSGGLSTDTQYF.

The chain recombines TRBV4-2 with TRBJ1-1; no clear D. This CDR3 has 13 amino acids. The ends were cut back, 2 bases at V and 8 bases at J, with 12 bases in the middle. Germline CDR1 LGHNA, CDR2 YNFKEQ. CDR3 sequence: CASSQYKYTEAFF. The CDR3 DNA sequence: TGTGCCAGCAGCCAATATAAATATACAGAAGCTTTCTTT.

The chain carries TRBV2 and TRBJ2-3; possibly TRBD2 for D (5 bases). V was cut by 6 bases and J by 4 bases, with 14 bases left in between. From germline, CDR1 is SNHLY and CDR2 FYNNEI. This CDR3 has 14 amino acids. CDR3 sequence (DNA): TGTGCCAGCAGGGACCGAGGAGGCTCAGATACGCAGTATTTT. Translation gives CASRDRGGSDTQYF.

The gene calls are TRBV5-4 and TRBJ2-1; 8 bases align to TRBD1. CDR3 length: 15 residues. Germline values: CDR1 SGHNT, CDR2 YYREEE (reference sequence). Trimming took 0 bases from V and 4 from J; bases not matched to a gene: 3. For the CDR3, the DNA is TGTGCCAGCAGCTTGGACAGGGGGGAGTACAATGAGCAGTTCTTC. It translates to CASSLDRGEYNEQFF.

The J gene is TRBJ2-3, the V gene TRBV2; the D gene is possibly TRBD2 (6 bases). Germline CDR1 SNHLY, CDR2 FYNNEI. Trimming cost V 6 bases and J 2 bases, with 12 bases left between them. CDR3 size: 14 residues. The chain's CDR3 is CASRRGLHTDTQYF. The CDR3 region has the DNA TGTGCCAGCAGGAGGGGACTGCACACAGATACGCAGTATTTT.

The chain joins TRBV5-1 to TRBJ2-5, with 7 nucleotides matching TRBD1. The CDR3 is 17 amino acids. V was pared by 3 bases and J by 4 bases, with 15 bases of the junction left unmatched. Germline CDR1 SGHRS, CDR2 YFSETQ. CDR3 sequence reads: CASSSPLTGARGETQYF. The CDR3 DNA sequence: TGCGCCAGCAGCTCGCCATTAACAGGGGCCCGGGGAGAGACCCAGTACTTC.

The chain uses TRBV6-5 and TRBJ2-5, with TRBD2 matching over 8 bases. This CDR3 is built from 13 residues. Germline V CDR1 and CDR2: MNHEY, SVGAGI. V lost 7 bases to trimming and J lost 4 bases; unmatched junction nucleotides: 5. DNA for the CDR3: TGTGCCAGCACCCATCTAGCGGGAGAGACCCAGTACTTC. Translated: CASTHLAGETQYF.

This chain joins TRBV4-1 and TRBJ1-5; tentative D call: TRBD1 (6 bases). Per germline, CDR1 MGHRA and CDR2 YSYEKL. This CDR3 has 18 amino acids. Trimming left V 1 base short and J 7 bases short, with 23 bases between. The DNA for the CDR3 is TGCGCCAGCAGCCAAGGCCAGTTTTATACAGGGAGTTACCAGCCCCAGCATTTT. Protein product: CASSQGQFYTGSYQPQHF.

Written as DNA, the CDR3 is TGTGCCAGCAGCTGGGTGCCCGGAAGGGGGCTTGAAGCGAACACTGAAGCTTTCTTT. Encoded protein: CASSWVPGRGLEANTEAFF. The chain joins TRBV5-8 to TRBJ1-1; 7 nucleotides match TRBD1. Germline loops: CDR1 SGHTS, CDR2 YDEGEE. The CDR3 spans 19 residues. J was trimmed by 1 base and V by 3 bases; bases with no gene match: 18.

The chain is built from TRBV11-2 and TRBJ2-5; maybe TRBD1 (6 bases). The CDR3 totals 15 residues. In germline, CDR1 is SGHAT, CDR2 FQNNGV. V was clipped by 5 bases and J by 3 bases, with 16 bases between them. CDR3 residues: CASSPTGWGKETQYF. CDR3 bases: TGTGCCAGCAGCCCAACAGGGTGGGGGAAAGAGACCCAGTACTTC.